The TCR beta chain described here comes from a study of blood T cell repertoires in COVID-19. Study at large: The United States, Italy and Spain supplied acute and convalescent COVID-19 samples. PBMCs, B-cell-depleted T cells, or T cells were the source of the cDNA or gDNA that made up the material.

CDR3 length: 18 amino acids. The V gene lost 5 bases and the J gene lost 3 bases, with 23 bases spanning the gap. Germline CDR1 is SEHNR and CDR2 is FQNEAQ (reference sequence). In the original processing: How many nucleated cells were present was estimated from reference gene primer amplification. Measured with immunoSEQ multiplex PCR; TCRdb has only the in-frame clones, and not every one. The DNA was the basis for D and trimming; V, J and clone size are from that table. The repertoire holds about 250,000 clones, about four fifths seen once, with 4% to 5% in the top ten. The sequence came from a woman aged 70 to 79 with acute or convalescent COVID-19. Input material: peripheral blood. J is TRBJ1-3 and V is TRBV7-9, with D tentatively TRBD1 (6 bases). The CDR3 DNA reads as TGTGCCAGCAGCCAAGTAAAGGGCGGTCCAGGGGTTGGAAACACCATATATTTT. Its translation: CASSQVKGGPGVGNTIYF.